A selection of T cell receptor beta chains follows, all from one sample in a study of blood T cell repertoires in COVID-19. Profiling relied on immunoSEQ multiplex PCR, and the TCRdb table lists in-frame clones only, not all of them. The profile covers 200,000 to 250,000 clones, with just over 85% appearing a single time and more than 5.5% taken by the ten largest. Sequencing was performed on peripheral blood. These receptor sequences come from a man older than 75 with acute or convalescent COVID-19. Both conserved end residues are part of each CDR3. A D gene is named only where the DNA matches it firmly. Rows may omit the clone size; those that give it use once, few, many or a size class.

clone_size | j_call | d_call | v_call | cdr3_nt | cdr3_aa
once | TRBJ2-1 | . | TRBV9 | TGTGCCAGCAGCGTAGGGCAGTACAATGAGCAGTTCTTC | CASSVGQYNEQFF
. | TRBJ2-3 | TRBD2 | TRBV30 | TGTGCCTGGAGTGTACGAGCGGGAGCGGATACGCAGTATTTT | CAWSVRAGADTQYF
. | TRBJ2-5 | . | TRBV7-2 | TGTGCCAGCAGCCGGAACACAGGGCAAGAGACCCAGTACTTC | CASSRNTGQETQYF
. | TRBJ2-3 | TRBD1 | TRBV19 | TGTGCCAGTAGTAACAGGGGTACAGATACGCAGTATTTT | CASSNRGTDTQYF
. | TRBJ1-6 | . | TRBV5-1 | TGCGCCAGCAGCTTGGGAGGCCAGAATAATTCACCCCTCCACTTT | CASSLGGQNNSPLHF
. | TRBJ2-1 | TRBD2 | TRBV10-1 | TGCGCCAGCAGCGCTAGCGGGAGAGCCGGATACAATGAGCAGTTCTTC | CASSASGRAGYNEQFF
few | TRBJ1-4 | TRBD1 | TRBV28 | TGTGCCAGCAGTTTTCGGGACAGGGGGCCAATAAGGGAAAAACTGTTTTTT | CASSFRDRGPIREKLFF
. | TRBJ2-5 | TRBD1 | TRBV18 | TGTGCCAGCTCACCTGACAGGGGGCAAGAGACCCAGTACTTC | CASSPDRGQETQYF
. | TRBJ1-5 | TRBD1 | TRBV7-8 | TGTGCCAGCAGCTTACTGGACAGGGTCCCTGGAGGCAATCAGCCCCAGCATTTT | CASSLLDRVPGGNQPQHF
. | TRBJ2-1 | . | TRBV7-6 | TGTGCCAGCAGCTTAGAGGGGGTCGCCTACAATGAGCAGTTCTTC | CASSLEGVAYNEQFF
. | TRBJ2-3 | TRBD2 | TRBV29-1 | TGCAGCGTTGCACGCGGGACTAGTGCCACAGATACGCAGTATTTT | CSVARGTSATDTQYF
once | TRBJ1-1 | . | TRBV6-2/TRBV6-3 | TGTGCCAGCAGTTCGCAGGCCGGGGGAGCTTTCTTT | CASSSQAGGAFF
. | TRBJ1-2 | . | TRBV28 | TGTGCCAGCAGTTACAGGGTCGAGGGCTACACCTTC | CASSYRVEGYTF
. | TRBJ2-1 | . | TRBV7-2 | TGTGCCAGCAGCTTAGGTTTAGCGTCTTGGCAGTTCTTC | CASSLGLASWQFF
. | TRBJ2-2 | TRBD1 | TRBV6-2/TRBV6-3 | TGTGCCAGCAGTCAACGGGGACAGGGGGCCGGCGGGGAGCTGTTTTTT | CASSQRGQGAGGELFF
few | TRBJ1-5 | . | TRBV6-4 | TGTGCCAGCAGTGTAAAGGAGAATCAGCCCCAGCATTTT | CASSVKENQPQHF
. | TRBJ1-6 | . | TRBV30 | TGTGCCTGGAGTGTTGAGGGCACTCGGAATTCACCCCTCCACTTT | CAWSVEGTRNSPLHF
. | TRBJ2-7 | . | TRBV18 | TGTGCCAGCTCACGGGGGGAACCGGAGCAGTACTTC | CASSRGEPEQYF
. | TRBJ1-5 | . | TRBV30 | TGTGCCTGGAGTGTACTCTTTGGTTCAAATCAGCCCCAGCATTTT | CAWSVLFGSNQPQHF
once | TRBJ2-1 | TRBD2 | TRBV5-4 | TGTGCCAGCAGCGCGGGACTAGCGGGGTACAATGAGCAGTTCTTC | CASSAGLAGYNEQFF
. | TRBJ2-7 | TRBD1 | TRBV7-9 | TGTGCCAGCAGCTTAGTAGGACAGGCCTCCTACGAGCAGTACTTC | CASSLVGQASYEQYF
. | TRBJ2-5 | TRBD1 | TRBV24-1 | TGTGCCACCAGTGATCCGACAGGGCCCCAAGAGACCCAGTACTTC | CATSDPTGPQETQYF
. | TRBJ2-1 | TRBD2 | TRBV19 | TGTGCCAGTAGTATCTCTAGCGGGAGAGGTGAGCAGTTCTTC | CASSISSGRGEQFF
. | TRBJ1-5 | TRBD1 | TRBV7-2 | TGTGCCAGCAGCTTAACCCAGGGGGTTTATCAGCCCCAGCATTTT | CASSLTQGVYQPQHF
. | TRBJ2-1 | TRBD2 | TRBV25-1 | TGTGCCAGCGAGCGGGAGGCTCCCTACAATGAGCAGTTCTTC | CASEREAPYNEQFF
few | TRBJ2-2 | . | TRBV13 | TGTGCCAGCAGCTTACGGAACACCGGGGAGCTGTTTTTT | CASSLRNTGELFF
. | TRBJ1-4 | TRBD1 | TRBV5-4 | TGTGCCAGCAGCCGGGGGGCCGGGACAGGGGATGAAAAACTGTTTTTT | CASSRGAGTGDEKLFF
. | TRBJ2-7 | TRBD1 | TRBV5-1 | TGCGCCAGCAGCAAGGGACAGGGTGGCAACGAGCAGTACTTC | CASSKGQGGNEQYF
. | TRBJ1-1 | TRBD1 | TRBV7-9 | TGTGCCAGCAGCCCCACCCTTCGGGACAGGGGGAACACTGAAGCTTTCTTT | CASSPTLRDRGNTEAFF
. | TRBJ2-2 | TRBD2 | TRBV5-6 | TGTGCCAGCAGGGAAAGCGGGAGAGGGACCGGGGAGCTGTTTTTT | CASRESGRGTGELFF
. | TRBJ2-7 | . | TRBV10-2 | TGCGCCAGCAGTGAGTGGAACCGCGCCAGGTTCTCCTACGAGCAGTACTTC | CASSEWNRARFSYEQYF
. | TRBJ1-6 | TRBD1 | TRBV19 | TGTGCCAGTAGTATCGGGACAGGCTATAATTCACCCCTCCACTTT | CASSIGTGYNSPLHF
. | TRBJ2-1 | . | TRBV24-1 | TGTGCCACCAGTGTAGCGCCGAGCTACAATGAGCAGTTCTTC | CATSVAPSYNEQFF
. | TRBJ2-1 | TRBD2 | TRBV27 | TGTGCCAGCAGTTTACGGCCCCCAACTAGCGGGGCGTATAATGAGCAGTTCTTC | CASSLRPPTSGAYNEQFF
. | TRBJ2-2 | . | TRBV30 | TGTGCCTGGAGCGGAGGGGGGGCGAACACCGGGGAGCTGTTTTTT | CAWSGGGANTGELFF
. | TRBJ1-6 | . | TRBV6-5 | TGTGCCAGCAGGATTAGGGTCAGGGATTCACCCCTCCACTTT | CASRIRVRDSPLHF
. | TRBJ1-1 | . | TRBV11-2 | TGTGCCAGCAGCTCCATGGGATTCCAGGGGACTGAAGCTTTCTTT | CASSSMGFQGTEAFF
. | TRBJ1-4 | . | TRBV3-1/TRBV3-2 | TGTGCCAGCAGCCCCCTGGGCAATGGGGAAAAACTGTTTTTT | CASSPLGNGEKLFF
. | TRBJ2-1 | TRBD1 | TRBV5-1 | TGCGCCAGCAGCCCAAGGACAGGGGGAACTGCCTACAATGAGCAGTTCTTC | CASSPRTGGTAYNEQFF
once | TRBJ1-6 | . | TRBV7-9 | TGTGCCAGCGAGGAGGGAGGGACTTGGTCCTATAATTCACCCCTCCACTTT | CASEEGGTWSYNSPLHF
once | TRBJ2-7 | . | TRBV11-2 | TGTGCCAGCAGCACCCGAGGTGAATCCTACGAGCAGTACTTC | CASSTRGESYEQYF
. | TRBJ2-5 | . | TRBV5-1 | TGCGCCAGTAGAACACTCTTGGCAGGTCAAGAGACCCAGTACTTC | CASRTLLAGQETQYF
once | TRBJ2-5 | . | TRBV11-2 | TGTGCCAGCAGCTTTTTGCGGGACCAAGAGACCCAGTACTTC | CASSFLRDQETQYF
. | TRBJ1-3 | . | TRBV7-2 | TGTGCCAGCAGCTTATCCGGGACACATGGAAACACCATATATTTT | CASSLSGTHGNTIYF
. | TRBJ1-3 | . | TRBV9 | TGTGCCAGCAGGAGGGGGTCTGGAAACACCATATATTTT | CASRRGSGNTIYF